This section outlines one TCR beta chain sequence together with its context. Antigen: not known. The CDR3 is 14 residues long. Germline V CDR1 and CDR2: SGHVS, FQNEAQ. Trimming took 8 bases from V and 9 from J; bases not matched to a gene: 11. The RNA, about 0.45 to 1 ug, was put through reverse transcription using random hexamers. Amplification of TCR beta CDR3 used immunoSEQ multiplex PCR across 54 Vbeta and 13 Jbeta. TCRdb reprocessed the immunoSEQ multiplex PCR reads via MiXCR and lists one record per CDR3 protein. The table has around 200,000 distinct CDR3 sequences, 85% to 95% seen once. Sequencing targeted TCR beta in T cells from blood (CD8+ and CD4+). TEMRA cells were FACS-enriched, unlike CD8+ and CD4+ T cells, which were negatively isolated. The sample comes from a study of CD8 T cells in Susac syndrome. Whole-study results and caveats: It was acknowledged in the study that the number of individuals who were included in its TCR sequencing and HLA analysis was relatively small.

This chain uses TRBV7-8 with TRBJ2-1; 9 positions agree with TRBD1. The sequenced material came from CD4+ T cells from PBMCs. The receptor was isolated from a human donor in good health. The DNA of the CDR3 is TGTGCCAGCGCCCGGGACAGGGTTGTTGTTGAGCAGTTCTTC. This translates into CASARDRVVVEQFF.